A single T cell receptor beta chain is shown here with its context. J gave up 4 bases and V 6 bases, and 13 bases lay outside the gene matches. CDR1 and CDR2 (germline): LNHDA, SQIVND (reference sequence). The CDR3 has 16 amino acids. This sample was included in a study of blood T cell repertoires in COVID-19. Background on the study: PBMCs, B-cell-depleted T cells, or T cells were the source of the cDNA or gDNA that made up the material.

Original analysis: Amplification with reference gene primers provided the estimates of nucleated cell counts. Assay: immunoSEQ multiplex PCR; the TCRdb copy retains only in-frame clones and omits some. The V and J calls and clone size come from that table; D and trimming were worked out from the DNA. The sample carries under 250,000 clones, over 80% recorded once. The sample comprised peripheral blood. The receptor was isolated from a man aged 40-55 years with acute or convalescent COVID-19. This chain joins TRBV19 and TRBJ2-3, with 7 bases identical to TRBD2. The CDR3 DNA sequence: TGTGCCAGTAGCCCCGGGGGAGGGTCCTACTCAGATACGCAGTATTTT. Protein product: CASSPGGGSYSDTQYF.